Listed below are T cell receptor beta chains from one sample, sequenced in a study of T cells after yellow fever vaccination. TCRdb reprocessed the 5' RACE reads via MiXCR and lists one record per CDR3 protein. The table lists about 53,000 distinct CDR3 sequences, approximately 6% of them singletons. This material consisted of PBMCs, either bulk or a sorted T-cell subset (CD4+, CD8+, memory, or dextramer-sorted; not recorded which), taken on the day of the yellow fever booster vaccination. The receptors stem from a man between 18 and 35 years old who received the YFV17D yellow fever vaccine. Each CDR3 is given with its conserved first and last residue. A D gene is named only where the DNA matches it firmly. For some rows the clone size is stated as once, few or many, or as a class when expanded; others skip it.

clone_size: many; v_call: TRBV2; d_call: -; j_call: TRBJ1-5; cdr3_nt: TGTGCCAGCAGTCAGGAAAGCAATCAGCCCCAGCATTTT; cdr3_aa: CASSQESNQPQHF
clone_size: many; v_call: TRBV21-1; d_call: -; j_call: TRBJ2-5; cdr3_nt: TGTGCCAGCAGCAGCTCAGGGTGGGGAGAGACCCAGTACTTC; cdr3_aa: CASSSSGWGETQYF
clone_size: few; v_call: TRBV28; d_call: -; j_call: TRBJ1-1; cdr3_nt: TGTGCCAGCACGAAACAGGGAACCTTGAGGACTGAAGCTTTCTTT; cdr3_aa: CASTKQGTLRTEAFF
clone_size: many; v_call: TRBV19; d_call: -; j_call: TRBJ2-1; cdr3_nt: TGTGCCAGTAGTTTCGGGACCTACAATGAGCAGTTCTTC; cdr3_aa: CASSFGTYNEQFF
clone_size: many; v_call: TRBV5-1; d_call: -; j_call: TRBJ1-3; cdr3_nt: TGCGCCAGCAGCCCGGACGGAGGTGACACCATATATTTT; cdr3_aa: CASSPDGGDTIYF
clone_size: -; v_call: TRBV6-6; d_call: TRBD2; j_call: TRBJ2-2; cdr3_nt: TGTGCCAGCAGTGCGGGGGGATACACCGGGGAGCTGTTTTTT; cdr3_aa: CASSAGGYTGELFF
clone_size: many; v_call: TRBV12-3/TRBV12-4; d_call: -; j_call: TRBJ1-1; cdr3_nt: TGTGCCATTACAGCCCTCGCGAACACTGAAGCTTTCTTT; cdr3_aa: CAITALANTEAFF
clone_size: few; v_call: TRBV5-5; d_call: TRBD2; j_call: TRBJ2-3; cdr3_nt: TGTGCCAGCAGCTTGGAGGACCTAGCGGTGAGCACAGATACGCAGTATTTT; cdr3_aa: CASSLEDLAVSTDTQYF
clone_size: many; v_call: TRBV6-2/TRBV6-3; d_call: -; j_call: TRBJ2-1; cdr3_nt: TGTGCCAGCAGCCCATCGAGCTCCTACAATGAGCAGTTCTTC; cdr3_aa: CASSPSSSYNEQFF
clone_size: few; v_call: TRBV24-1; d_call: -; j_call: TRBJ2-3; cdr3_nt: TGTGCCACCAGTGACTCGTTGTCCAGCACAGATACGCAGTATTTT; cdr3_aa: CATSDSLSSTDTQYF
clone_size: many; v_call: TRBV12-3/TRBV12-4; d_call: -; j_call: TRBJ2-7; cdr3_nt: TGTGCCAGCACTCTCGCAGGACCGGAGTACTTC; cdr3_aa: CASTLAGPEYF
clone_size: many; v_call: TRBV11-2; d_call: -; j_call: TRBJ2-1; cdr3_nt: TGTGCCAGCAGCTCCCTCTCCCCGAGCTCCTACAATGAGCAGTTCTTC; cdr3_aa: CASSSLSPSSYNEQFF
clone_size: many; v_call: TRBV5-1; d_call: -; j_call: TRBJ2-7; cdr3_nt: TGCGCCAGCAGCGGGGCGATCTCCTACGAGCAGTACTTC; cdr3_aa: CASSGAISYEQYF
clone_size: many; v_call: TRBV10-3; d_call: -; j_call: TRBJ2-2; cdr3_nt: TGTGCCATCAGTGTTGGTAGTGGGACCGGGGAGCTGTTTTTT; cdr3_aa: CAISVGSGTGELFF
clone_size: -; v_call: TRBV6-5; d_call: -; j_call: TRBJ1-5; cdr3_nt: TGTGCCAGCAGTTACTCGGGGGCCGATAATCAGCCCCAGCATTTT; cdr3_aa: CASSYSGADNQPQHF
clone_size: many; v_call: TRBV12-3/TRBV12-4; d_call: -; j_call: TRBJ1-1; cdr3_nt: TGTGCCAGTTACGAGGGGGACGACACTGAAGCTTTCTTT; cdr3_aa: CASYEGDDTEAFF
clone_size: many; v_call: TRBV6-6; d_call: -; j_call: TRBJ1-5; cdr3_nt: TGTGCCAGCACCTTACAAGGGGTGGGCAATCAGCCCCAGCATTTT; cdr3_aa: CASTLQGVGNQPQHF
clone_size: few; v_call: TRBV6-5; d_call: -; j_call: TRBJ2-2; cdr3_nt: TGTGCCAGCAGTTTGCGACAGCCCCCAGGGGAGCTGTTTTTT; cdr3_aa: CASSLRQPPGELFF
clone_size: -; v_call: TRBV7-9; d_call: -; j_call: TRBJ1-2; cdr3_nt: TGTGCCAGCAGCTTACACGATGGCTACACCTTC; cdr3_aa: CASSLHDGYTF
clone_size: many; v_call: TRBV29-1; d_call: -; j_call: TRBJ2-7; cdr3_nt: TGCAGCGTCGCCTACTCCGGAACCGAGCAGTACTTC; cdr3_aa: CSVAYSGTEQYF
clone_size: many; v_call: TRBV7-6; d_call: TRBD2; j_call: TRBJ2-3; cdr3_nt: TGTGCCAGCAGCCACAAGAAAGCGGGGGGGCCGTGGACAGATACGCAGTATTTT; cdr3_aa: CASSHKKAGGPWTDTQYF
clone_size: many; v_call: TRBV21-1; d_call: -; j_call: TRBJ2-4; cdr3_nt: TGTGCCAGCAGCAAAGCATGGGGGGGAACCAAAAACATTCAGTACTTC; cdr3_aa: CASSKAWGGTKNIQYF
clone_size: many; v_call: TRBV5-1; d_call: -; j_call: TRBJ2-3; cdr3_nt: TGCGCCAGCAGCTTGGCTGGGGCCACAGATACGCAGTATTTT; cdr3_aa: CASSLAGATDTQYF
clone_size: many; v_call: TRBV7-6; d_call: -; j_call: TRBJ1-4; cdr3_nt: TGTGCCAGCAGCTTAGCGAACAGATATCCTAATGAAAAACTGTTTTTT; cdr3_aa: CASSLANRYPNEKLFF